These 30 T cell receptor beta chains were sequenced from one sample in a study of blood T cell repertoires in COVID-19. This table comes from immunoSEQ multiplex PCR, and its TCRdb copy is limited to in-frame clones, with some not included. This table holds approximately 270,000 clones, approximately 90% found once. Sequences were obtained from PBMCs or T cells enriched from blood (not recorded which). The receptor set was obtained from a woman aged 30 to 39 with acute COVID-19.

The gene calls are TRBV10-3 and TRBJ1-2; TRBD1 might be the D (5 bases). V was clipped by 0 bases and J by 3 bases, with 8 bases between them. Germline V gives CDR1 ENHRY, CDR2 SYGVKD. The CDR3 is made up of 14 amino acids. For the CDR3, the DNA is TGTGCCATCAGTGAGTCGGGGGGGGACTATGGCTACACCTTC. It specifies CAISESGGDYGYTF.

The gene calls are TRBV11-2 and TRBJ2-1; 7 bases line up with TRBD2. V shed 3 bases, J shed 0 bases, and the junction held 2 bases outside the gene matches. This CDR3 comprises 15 residues. Germline V gives CDR1 SGHAT, CDR2 FQNNGV. CDR3 sequence reads: CASSFGGSSYNEQFF. CDR3 DNA sequence: TGTGCCAGCAGCTTCGGCGGGAGCTCCTACAATGAGCAGTTCTTC.

The genes are TRBV9 and TRBJ2-3; TRBD2 matches at 11 bases. CDR1 and CDR2 from the germline V gene are SGDLS and YYNGEE. With 5 bases clipped from V and 1 base from J, the junction kept 3 bases outside the gene matches. This CDR3 comprises 15 residues. CDR3 sequence (DNA): TGTGCCAGCAGTACTAGCGGGAGTGGCACAGATACGCAGTATTTT. This gives the protein CASSTSGSGTDTQYF.

The chain links TRBV9 to TRBJ2-1; no firm D call. CDR3 length equals 15 residues. Germline V gene data show CDR1 as SGDLS and CDR2 as YYNGEE. The V end lost 3 bases, the J end lost 3 bases, and 13 bases lay between the germline ends. The CDR3 sequence is CASSASAEFYNEQFF. CDR3 sequence (DNA): TGTGCCAGCAGCGCTAGTGCGGAGTTCTACAATGAGCAGTTCTTC.

The rearrangement joins TRBV7-9 to TRBJ1-5; a weak D match, TRBD1 (5 bases). Per the germline V gene, CDR1 is SEHNR and CDR2 is FQNEAQ (reference sequence). This CDR3 comprises 13 residues. V was cut by 0 bases and J by 7 bases, with 7 bases left in between. This CDR3 is CASSLAGGQPQHF. DNA for the CDR3: TGTGCCAGCAGCTTAGCCGGGGGGCAGCCCCAGCATTTT.

The chain uses TRBV3-1 (or the pseudogene TRBV3-2) and TRBJ2-3; TRBD2 agrees at 13 bases. V was clipped by 4 bases and J by 4 bases; unmatched bases: 2. From germline, CDR1 is LGHDT and CDR2 YNNKEL (reference sequence). There are 15 residues in the CDR3. The CDR3 loop is CASSPGLAGADTQYF. The CDR3 DNA sequence: TGTGCCAGCAGCCCCGGACTAGCGGGGGCAGATACGCAGTATTTT.

The CDR3 here is CASSSPTRVHTEAFF. CDR3 DNA: TGTGCCAGCAGTTCCCCCACGAGGGTTCACACTGAAGCTTTCTTT. The V gene is TRBV28, the J gene TRBJ1-1; D gene uncertain. The CDR3 totals 15 residues. V was trimmed by 4 bases and J by 3 bases, leaving 15 bases between them. CDR1 is MDHEN, CDR2 SYDVKM, per germline. Together with reference TRBV28 and TRBJ1-1, the CDR3 gives the full variable domain: DVKVTQSSRYLVKRTGEKVFLECVQDMDHENMFWYRQDPGLGLRLIYFSYDVKMKEKGDIPEGYSVSREKKERFSLILESASTNQTSMYLCASSSPTRVHTEAFFGQGTRLTVV.

This clone was found once. The chain links TRBV10-2 to TRBJ2-1; D gene uncertain. This CDR3 comprises 13 residues. V was pared by 8 bases and J by 7 bases, with 15 bases between. From germline, CDR1 is WSHSY and CDR2 SAAADI. The CDR3 region has the DNA TGCGCCAGCGAGACCCCAGCGTCGAATGAGCAGTTCTTC. Protein sequence: CASETPASNEQFF.

The chain employs TRBV5-1 and TRBJ2-7; 10 nucleotides agree with TRBD2. With V trimmed by 0 bases and J by 5 bases, 5 bases remained unmatched. The CDR3 is 15 amino acids. In germline, CDR1 is SGHRS, CDR2 YFSETQ. CDR3 bases: TGCGCCAGCAGCTTGGAGCTGGGACTAGCGAACGAGCAGTACTTC. This gives the protein CASSLELGLANEQYF. Together with reference TRBV5-1 and TRBJ2-7, the CDR3 gives the full variable domain: KAGVTQTPRYLIKTRGQQVTLSCSPISGHRSVSWYQQTPGQGLQFLFEYFSETQRNKGNFPGRFSGRQFSNSRSEMNVSTLELGDSALYLCASSLELGLANEQYFGPGTRLTVT.

There are a few counts of this clone. J is TRBJ2-3 and V is TRBV11-2, with unresolved D. Germline values: CDR1 SGHAT, CDR2 FQNNGV. The CDR3 covers 12 residues. The V gene lost 3 bases and the J gene lost 4 bases, with 5 bases spanning the gap. The CDR3 loop reads CASSFIPDTQYF. CDR3 DNA sequence: TGTGCCAGCAGCTTTATCCCAGATACGCAGTATTTT. Combining the CDR3 with reference TRBV11-2 and TRBJ2-3 gives the whole variable domain EAGVAQSPRYKIIEKRQSVAFWCNPISGHATLYWYQQILGQGPKLLIQFQNNGVVDDSQLPKDRFSAERLKGVDSTLKIQPAKLEDSAVYLCASSFIPDTQYFGPGTRLTVL.

The V gene is TRBV3-1 (or the pseudogene TRBV3-2), the J gene TRBJ2-5; 8 nucleotides agree with TRBD1. This CDR3 contains 14 residues. Germline CDR1 reads LGHDT; CDR2 reads YNNKEL (reference sequence). The trim removed 2 bases at V and 4 bases at J, leaving 3 bases unmatched. Written as DNA, the CDR3 is TGTGCCAGCAGCCAAATCGGACAGGGAGAGACCCAGTACTTC. Translation gives CASSQIGQGETQYF.

V is TRBV11-3 and J is TRBJ2-7; perhaps TRBD1 as D (5 bases). Germline V gene sequence: CDR1 SGHNT, CDR2 YENEEA. Trimming cost V 5 bases and J 0 bases, with 8 bases left between them. The CDR3 is 13 amino acids. The chain's CDR3 is CASSPTASYEQYF. For the CDR3, the DNA is TGTGCCAGCAGCCCGACAGCCTCCTACGAGCAGTACTTC.

The CDR3 sequence: CASSLSGTGSETQYF. DNA of the CDR3: TGTGCCAGCTCCCTGAGCGGAACAGGGTCCGAGACCCAGTACTTC. The genes are TRBV13 and TRBJ2-5; D might be TRBD1 (6 bases). V lost 8 bases to trimming and J lost 5 bases, with 21 bases between them. The CDR3 has 15 amino acids. Germline CDR1 is PRHDT and CDR2 is FYEKMQ (reference sequence).

The CDR3 region has the DNA TGCGCCAGCAGCCAAGGACTTAGCGGGAGGGCCGGGGACGAGCAGTACTTC. The encoded protein is CASSQGLSGRAGDEQYF. This chain links TRBV4-3 with TRBJ2-7; 11 nucleotides align to TRBD2. CDR1 is LGHNA, CDR2 YSLEER, per germline. Trimming at V came to 1 base and at J to 5 bases, leaving 10 bases not matched to a gene. This CDR3 contains 17 residues.

The rearrangement uses TRBV28 and TRBJ1-1, with no clear D. Between the trimmed V and J ends, which lost 4 bases and 4 bases, there was a span of 13 bases. Germline-derived CDR1 and CDR2 are MDHEN and SYDVKM. The CDR3 spans 14 residues. Here the CDR3 reads CASSSGAEATEAFF. In DNA, the CDR3 is TGTGCCAGCAGTTCCGGAGCCGAGGCCACTGAAGCTTTCTTT.

This clone was seen only once. This sequence joins TRBV24-1 and TRBJ1-5; 9 nucleotides agree with TRBD1. CDR3 length equals 15 residues. Unmatched junction bases numbered 5, after V lost 5 bases and J lost 4 bases. Germline CDR1 is KGHDR and CDR2 is SFDVKD. Here the CDR3 reads CATSGGTGSNQPQHF. CDR3 in DNA: TGTGCCACCAGTGGTGGGACAGGGTCTAATCAGCCCCAGCATTTT.

The V call is TRBV6-5, the J call TRBJ2-3; D is unresolved. Per the germline V gene, CDR1 is MNHEY and CDR2 is SVGAGI. V was clipped by 2 bases and J by 0 bases, with 9 bases between them. The CDR3 runs to 15 residues. CDR3 residues: CASSYAVGSTDTQYF. CDR3 DNA sequence: TGTGCCAGCAGTTACGCGGTTGGGAGCACAGATACGCAGTATTTT.

This chain uses TRBV7-9 with TRBJ1-2; maybe TRBD1 (6 bases). The length of the CDR3 is 16 residues. CDR1 SEHNR and CDR2 FQNEAQ come from the germline V gene (reference sequence). The ends were cut back, 6 bases at V and 0 bases at J, with 17 bases in the middle. The CDR3 protein is CASSSSRGSTNYGYTF. CDR3 coding DNA: TGTGCCAGCAGTTCTAGCAGGGGAAGCACTAACTATGGCTACACCTTC.

The chain employs TRBV27 and TRBJ1-1; the D gene is possibly TRBD1 (6 bases). V lost 7 bases, J lost 1 base, and 16 bases lay in between. The CDR3 contains 15 residues. Per the germline V gene, CDR1 is MNHEY and CDR2 is SMNVEV (reference sequence). The CDR3 DNA reads as TGTGCCAGCATTCCGGGGGGGGCGCGGAACACTGAAGCTTTCTTT. This gives the protein CASIPGGARNTEAFF.

In this sample, this clone turned up a few times. The V gene is TRBV18, the J gene TRBJ2-5; maybe TRBD1 (6 bases). The germline CDR1 and CDR2 sequences are KGHSH and LQKENI. V lost 0 bases and J 5 bases, leaving 7 bases between the germline ends. This CDR3 has 13 residues. CDR3 sequence (DNA): TGTGCCAGCTCACCACCGAGGGGGGAGACCCAGTACTTC. Its protein is CASSPPRGETQYF.

The CDR3 DNA follows: TGTGCCAGCAGCCCAAGGACTAGCGGGATAAGTTACACCGGGGAGCTGTTTTTT. Translated: CASSPRTSGISYTGELFF. The rearrangement links TRBV7-8 to TRBJ2-2; TRBD2 aligns across 12 bases. This CDR3 has 18 residues. The germline V gene has CDR1 SGHVS and CDR2 FQNEAQ. The trim removed 5 bases at V and 3 bases at J, leaving 10 bases unmatched.

About this clone: Other DNA sequences in this specimen translate into the identical CDR3. The chain recombines TRBV27 with TRBJ2-6; the D is unclear. The CDR3 runs to 14 residues. Germline V lookup: CDR1 MNHEY, CDR2 SMNVEV (reference sequence). Trimming stripped 3 bases from V and 2 bases from J, with 5 bases between. CDR3 sequence reads: CASSLGPGANVLTF. The CDR3, as DNA: TGTGCCAGCAGTTTGGGCCCTGGGGCCAACGTCCTGACTTTC.

This clone showed up just once. The chain combines TRBV7-9 with TRBJ2-7; 8 bases are shared with TRBD1. Losses at the gene ends were 5 bases for V and 0 bases for J; bases not matched to a gene: 12. The length of the CDR3 is 17 residues. CDR1 and CDR2 from the germline V gene are SEHNR and FQNEAQ (reference sequence). CDR3 residues: CASSHSRQGPGSYEQYF. In DNA form, the CDR3 reads TGTGCCAGCAGCCATAGTAGACAGGGGCCGGGCTCCTACGAGCAGTACTTC.

V is TRBV7-3 and J is TRBJ1-3, with D possibly TRBD1 on 5 matching bases. V was cut by 3 bases and J by 2 bases, with 11 bases left in between. Germline CDR1 is SGHTA and CDR2 is FQGTGA. This CDR3 is built from 15 residues. The CDR3 spells CASSLTVGPGNTIYF. The CDR3 nucleotides read TGTGCCAGCAGCTTGACCGTGGGGCCTGGAAACACCATATATTTT.

The chain employs TRBV18 and TRBJ2-7; D gene uncertain. CDR3 length: 15 amino acids. The V and J ends lost 3 bases and 4 bases respectively, with 16 bases between them. Germline lookup yields CDR1 KGHSH and CDR2 LQKENI. The CDR3 is CASSPAAYNLYEQYF. In DNA, the CDR3 is TGTGCCAGCTCACCGGCAGCGTATAACCTTTACGAGCAGTACTTC.

As concerns this clone: The sample holds other DNA sequences that translate to the same CDR3. V and J are TRBV28 and TRBJ2-1, with D possibly being TRBD1 (5 bases). V was trimmed by 2 bases and J by 0 bases, leaving 8 bases between them. The CDR3 runs 15 residues. Germline-derived CDR1 and CDR2 are MDHEN and SYDVKM. CDR3 residues: CASSLTGSSYNEQFF. Written as DNA, the CDR3 is TGTGCCAGCAGTTTAACAGGTAGCTCCTACAATGAGCAGTTCTTC.

Regarding this clone: A read error may account for a junction end that differs from germline. This chain connects TRBV7-7 to TRBJ2-3; 9 bases map to TRBD1. The length of the CDR3 is 14 residues. CDR1 SSHAT and CDR2 FNYEAQ come from the germline V gene (reference sequence). CDR3 in amino acids: CASSQGQGTDTQYF. Here the CDR3 DNA reads TGTGCTAGCAGTCAAGGACAGGGGACAGATACGCAGTATTTT. The full variable domain, with the rest looked up from reference TRBV7-7 and TRBJ2-3, is GAGVSQSPRYKVTKRGQDVTLRCDPISSHATLYWYQQALGQGPEFLTYFNYEAQPDKSGLPSDRFSAERPEGSISTLTIQRTEQRDSAMYRCASSQGQGTDTQYFGPGTRLTVL.

The chain uses TRBV27 and TRBJ2-4; 9 bases map to TRBD2. The V segment lost 2 bases and the J segment 8 bases; nucleotides outside the gene matches: 10. This CDR3 comprises 16 residues. Per the germline V gene, CDR1 is MNHEY and CDR2 is SMNVEV (reference sequence). CDR3 nucleotides: TGTGCCAGCAGTTTAATCGGCGGGAGGGCAGGGGACATTCAGTACTTC. It is translated as CASSLIGGRAGDIQYF.

This chain connects TRBV27 to TRBJ1-4; 9 bases fit TRBD1. The germline V gene has CDR1 MNHEY and CDR2 SMNVEV (reference sequence). The CDR3 contains 14 residues. V lost 6 bases and J lost 2; bases outside the gene matches: 1. The CDR3 region is CASRTGGTNEKLFF. CDR3 nucleotide sequence: TGTGCCAGCAGGACAGGGGGGACTAATGAAAAACTGTTTTTT.

The rearrangement links TRBV28 to TRBJ2-1; 13 bases match TRBD2. The CDR3 totals 15 residues. Per the germline V gene, CDR1 is MDHEN and CDR2 is SYDVKM. Trimming took 2 bases from V and 10 from J; bases not matched to a gene: 5. CDR3 protein: CASSLRTSGRGEQFF. The CDR3, as DNA: TGTGCCAGCAGTTTAAGAACTAGCGGGAGGGGGGAGCAGTTCTTC.